The clone carrying this T cell receptor (beta chain) has at least ten counts. The antigen is unknown. One entry per CDR3 protein, called by TCRdb with MiXCR from the multiplex PCR reads. The table lists approximately 150,000 distinct CDR3 sequences, approximately 30% of them singletons, with about 3.8% in the top ten. This sample is drawn from a study of breast tumors, draining lymph nodes, adjacent tissues. Study-level points and caveats: Luminal-like breast cancer showed significantly higher tumor–nontumor repertoire similarity than basal-like.

V was clipped by 6 bases and J by 3 bases; unmatched bases: 7. The CDR3 loop spans 14 amino acids. Germline V gene sequence: CDR1 SNHLY, CDR2 FYNNEI. Axillary draining lymph nodes of breast cancer patients supplied the node samples. This chain connects TRBV2 to TRBJ1-2; 7 nucleotides line up with TRBD1. Material: axillary lymph node tissue. The sequence derives from a female donor with breast cancer. Some clones in this sample may be carry-over from other donors' samples. CDR3 nucleotide sequence: TGTGCCAGCAGCCGAACCGACAGGGACTATGGCTACACCTTC. This translates into CASSRTDRDYGYTF. Supplemented by reference TRBV2 and TRBJ1-2, the full variable domain reads EPEVTQTPSHQVTQMGQEVILRCVPISNHLYFYWYRQILGQKVEFLVSFYNNEISEKSEIFDDQFSVERPDGSNFTLKIRSTKLEDSAMYFCASSRTDRDYGYTFGSGTRLTVV.